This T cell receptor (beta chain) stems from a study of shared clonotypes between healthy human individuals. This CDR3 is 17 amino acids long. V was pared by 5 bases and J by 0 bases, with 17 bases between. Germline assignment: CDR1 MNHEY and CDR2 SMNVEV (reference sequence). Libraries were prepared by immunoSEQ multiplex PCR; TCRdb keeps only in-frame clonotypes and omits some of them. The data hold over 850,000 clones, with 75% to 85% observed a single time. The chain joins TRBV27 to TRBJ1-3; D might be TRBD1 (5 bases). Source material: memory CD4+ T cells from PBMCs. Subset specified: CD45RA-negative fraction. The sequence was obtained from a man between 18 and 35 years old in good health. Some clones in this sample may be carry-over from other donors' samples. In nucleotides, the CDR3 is TGTGCCAGCAGTCCCCGTACCGGGACGGCCTCTGGAAACACCATATATTTT. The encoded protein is CASSPRTGTASGNTIYF.